This TCR beta chain was sequenced in a study of cytomegalovirus exposure and HLA in healthy donors. This CDR3 has 16 residues. V lost 4 bases to trimming and J lost 5 bases; unmatched junction nucleotides: 12. Germline CDR1 and CDR2: MNHNY and SVGAGI (reference sequence). Using immunoSEQ multiplex PCR, the repertoire was profiled, and TCRdb retains in-frame clones only, with some absent. The profile covers around 400,000 clones, with roughly 88% appearing a single time and over 0.75% taken by the ten largest. This chain uses TRBV6-6 with TRBJ2-7; TRBD1 matches 9 bases. The TCR was taken from a woman in her late teens or twenties in good health and CMV-seronegative. The sample consisted of PBMCs. The DNA for the CDR3 is TGTGCCAGCAGTTCCTCGGGGGGACAGGGAATCCACGAGCAGTACTTC. It specifies CASSSSGGQGIHEQYF.